The T cell receptor beta chain described here comes from a study of T-cell reconstitution after alpha-beta-depleted transplantation in children. Study-wide findings and caveats: Some patients' high day-60 TCRbeta diversity was traced to surviving recipient T cells and thymic progenitors. Several hundred expanded graft clones reportedly supplied alpha-beta T cells about two months after transplant.

This clonotype was counted at least ten times. Its antigen is as yet unknown. CDR1 is SGHRS and CDR2 is YFSETQ in the germline V gene. The ends were cut back, 5 bases at V and 13 bases at J, with 16 bases in the middle. This CDR3 is built from 12 residues. Unique molecular identifiers were incorporated when the TCRbeta library was constructed. Each CDR3 protein is one row after TCRdb ran MiXCR on the PCR reads. The sample contains about 300,000 distinct CDR3 sequences, around 9.1% of which appear only once. This clonotype was obtained from a boy under three years old with acute myeloid leukemia, due to receive a stem cell transplant. Source: PBMCs, taken before TCRalphabeta/CD19-depleted stem cell transplant. This chain uses TRBV5-1 with TRBJ2-1, with D maybe TRBD1 (5 bases). CDR3 in DNA: TGCGCCAGCAGAACGTCGGACACCCTCCAGTTCTTC. It yields the protein CASRTSDTLQFF.